The present TCR beta chain was sequenced within a study of cytomegalovirus exposure and HLA in healthy donors (dated by TCRdb to 2016 to 2017). Some background on the complete study: An earlier analysis of roughly 610 of the donors reported about 260 Gb of sequence data and 117 million unique TCR beta sequences obtained from around 190 million T cells. An early release covering 500 to 750 HLA-typed donors comprised roughly 300 gigabases of sequencing data and around 80 million unique TCR sequences. Among the roughly 410 genotyped donors, approximately 76% belonged to the genetic ancestry cluster associated with self-reported Caucasian donors. The study was designed to test whether signatures of past pathogen exposure could be identified by cataloging public T cell receptors. The study used immunosequencing to profile the T cell repertoires of around 600 subjects and linked those repertoires to cytomegalovirus serostatus. In addition to the first cohort of around 670 subjects, a separate validation cohort of 100 to 150 different subjects was used. To predict cytomegalovirus infection status, the study brought together high-throughput TCR immunosequencing, statistical association of individual TCRs with disease status, and machine learning. A later analysis re-examined previously published TCR beta repertoires from more than 600 donors and added high-resolution HLA genotyping to investigate patterns of TCR occurrence. In the later analysis, no new phenotypic data were used to find candidate immune exposures; instead, reliance was placed on TCR beta sequences and their occurrence across donors. In an earlier analysis of about 590 of the donors, high-throughput TCR beta sequencing was used to judge whether each TCR beta V gene segment behaved as functional or pseudogenic. Donor age, sex, ethnicity and CMV serostatus were collected together with the repertoire data. A later genetic analysis took genome-wide SNP genotypes for about three fifths of the 666 donors and used that subset as a discovery cohort. All discovery cohort repertoires had been generated on a single sequencing platform. Both class I and class II loci were covered by HLA typing, at four-digit resolution. The number of donors typed differed by locus, with roughly 620-630 for A, B, C, DRB1 and DQB1, around 500 for DQA1, 600 to 610 for DPA1, and around 460 for DPB1. A handful of DR-DQ haplotypes were handled as single units for association and clustering because linkage in the cohort was strong. Among under 450 genotyped donors of the cohort, an average of around 240,000 unique TCR beta nucleotide sequences were sequenced per donor, roughly 20% of them non-productive. Summary of the overall study and its limitations: Specific HLA alleles were associated with 15,000 to 20,000 TCR beta sequences at a false discovery rate of 0.05 in a later analysis. A cluster of highly shared sequence variants was judged likely to represent a technical artifact of the sequencing pipeline. The study listed 150 to 200 TCR beta chains as associated with cytomegalovirus. The only immune exposure information available for the cohort was CMV serostatus. The authors suggested that the approach could potentially be generalized to other disease states and immunological phenotypes. Because HLA typing was missing for some donors at each locus, association tests included only the typed subset. Sequencing depth was assumed to be roughly uniform across donors in the presence/absence analyses, though that assumption may not hold. Some IMGT-functional V segments, including TRBV6-2 and TRBV6-3, could not be distinguished by the 87-base-pair reads and were therefore excluded. Most CMV-associated TCR beta chains appeared to be HLA-restricted in a later analysis, and the HLA associations seemed to be driven largely by CMV exposure. Several of the top co-occurrence clusters appeared to be linked to parvovirus B19, influenza, CMV and Epstein-Barr virus, according to a later analysis. A further reported finding was that TCR beta sequences accurately predicted the HLA-A and HLA-B alleles for most subjects in the first cohort. According to a later genetic analysis, donors in an Asian-associated ancestry cluster had fewer N-insertions in productive TCRs than the roughly 660-donor mean. Most TCR sequences were observed very rarely across donors, whereas some public TCRs were present in many individuals. Broadly in line with IMGT annotations, most TCR beta V segments showed up in productive rearrangements about 90% or about 30% of the time in an earlier analysis of a few hundred of the donors. In both the original and validation cohorts, the classifier was reported to diagnose cytomegalovirus status with high specificity and sensitivity. In a later genetic analysis, a missense DCLRE1C variant was associated with V-gene and J-gene trimming of TCR beta chains, and the association was replicated in an independent cohort. The earlier analysis of nearly 600 of the donors excluded some 16 rarely observed V segments, including chromosome 9 orphons, because counts were too low. The cohort was sequenced for TCR beta chains only, and without alpha or paired-chain data the features that could be detected were limited. When HLA alleles, especially DR and DQ, strongly co-occurred, attributing TCR associations to individual alleles was difficult. In a later analysis, HLA-associated TCR beta chains were found to be more clonally expanded and to have lower generation probabilities than equally common non-associated chains. In vitro tests confirmed that a few of the cytomegalovirus-associated TCR beta chains recognize cytomegalovirus antigens. According to a later analysis, TCR association rates differed among HLA loci, with DRB1 alleles showing the most associated TCRs and HLA-C alleles showing the fewest. Correlated functional status among segregating V segments might be attributable to linkage disequilibrium, but an unknown experimental factor could not be ruled out.

The receptor library was made with the immunoSEQ multiplex PCR assay. For the multiplex PCR, a mixture combining 60 forward primers for TCR Vbeta segments and 13 reverse primers for TCR Jbeta segments was used. Amplification of the CDR3 region of rearranged TCR beta genes was performed with a multiplex PCR assay on genomic DNA. Amplified TCR beta libraries were sequenced as 87-base-pair reads on the Illumina HiSeq System. Concerning the study's data processing: A later analysis counted some 74 million unique TCR beta chains across the 550 to 750 repertoires, and some 12 million of these chains were shared by at least two donors. To remove PCR and sequencing errors, raw reads were error-corrected and collapsed into unique sequences using a nearest-neighbor algorithm that merged closely related sequences. V, D and J gene segments were assigned by aligning CDR3 sequences to IMGT reference sequences. For a sequence to be retained, at least a six-nucleotide match to both a V gene segment and a J gene segment was required. Rearrangements were classified as productive when the CDR3 lacked stop codons and remained in frame with V and J, and all other rearrangements were classified as non-productive. Following IMGT convention, CDR3 was defined as the stretch from the second conserved V-encoded cysteine to the conserved J-encoded phenylalanine. Sequences without an unambiguous match to a single V gene segment were excluded from the earlier analysis of several hundred of the donors. An earlier analysis of 587 of the donors classified V segments as functional when productive rearrangements were above 56.7% and as segregating when the standard deviation between donors was above 5%. A statistical classification framework was built for diagnosing cytomegalovirus status from the catalog of TCR beta chain sequences. V and J gene assignment, in a later analysis, came from comparing TCR nucleotide sequences with IMGT/GENE-DB human TR gene sequences. The TCRdist pipeline was used in a later analysis to assign CDR3 sequences and most-parsimonious VDJ recombination scenarios. In a later analysis, every TCR beta chain was defined by the combination of its CDR3 amino acid sequence and its V-gene family, and reads without a unique V-gene family were dropped. To address suspected cross-contamination and a sequencing artifact, a later analysis removed 450 to 700 highly shared, low-generation-probability nucleotide sequences. In a later analysis, a clonal expansion index for each public chain was calculated from normalized within-repertoire ranks of inferred template counts. In a later analysis, generation probabilities were computed using a VDJ recombination model fitted to out-of-frame rearrangements, and the results were checked against IGoR. A later analysis scored TCR-TCR, TCR-HLA and TCR-CMV co-occurrence with hypergeometric tests, applying a repertoire-size bias correction to TCR pairs. False discovery rates were estimated in a later analysis by permuting HLA or CMV assignments 20 times. In a later analysis, co-occurring TCRs were grouped using DBSCAN, with TCRdist sequence similarity added in when clustering inside HLA-allele-positive subsets. For co-occurrence clustering, repertoires with fewer than 30,000 or more than 120,000 public chains were excluded, along with roughly 5 repertoires with anomalous nucleotide sharing. This is the immuneACCESS table as TCRdb keeps it, with only in-frame sequences that have V and J called. A part of the clones is gone; compared with another copy, unresolved V genes explain less than half, and the rest is unexplained. That table gives V, J and clone size, and the DNA gave D and trimming. The sample yields 74,000 or so clones; over 70% were counted once. Less than 6% of the sample is in the top ten clones.

Inclusive of the bounding cysteine and phenylalanine, the CDR3 is 16 residues long. The DNA shown is the 48-base CDR3, in frame from base 1. For CDR1 and CDR2, the germline V gene (reference sequence) lists LNHDA and SQIVND. V lost 3 bases and J lost 4 bases, and the count of bases not matched to a germline gene is 5. On this clone: Its antigen is not yet known. No base quality information exists; no much larger clone differs at one position.

The cohort comprised more than 550 healthy bone marrow donors. At the time of sampling, all cohort members were nominally healthy, though unrecorded immune exposures were likely present. The donor tested CMV seropositive, placing the donor among the 290 or so seropositive members of the cohort. Every donor gave a peripheral blood sample, and the peripheral blood mononuclear cells from that sample were used for TCR beta sequencing. The Qiagen DNeasy Blood Extraction Kit was used to extract genomic DNA from the blood cell samples. The receptor chain draws on TRBV19 and TRBJ2-1; 11 middle bases align to TRBD2. This TCR came from a male donor in good health and CMV-seropositive. Sequencing input: PBMCs. The CDR3 protein sequence reads: CASSISLAGGYNEQFF. The DNA reads TGTGCCAGTAGTATCAGCCTAGCGGGGGGATACAATGAGCAGTTCTTC.